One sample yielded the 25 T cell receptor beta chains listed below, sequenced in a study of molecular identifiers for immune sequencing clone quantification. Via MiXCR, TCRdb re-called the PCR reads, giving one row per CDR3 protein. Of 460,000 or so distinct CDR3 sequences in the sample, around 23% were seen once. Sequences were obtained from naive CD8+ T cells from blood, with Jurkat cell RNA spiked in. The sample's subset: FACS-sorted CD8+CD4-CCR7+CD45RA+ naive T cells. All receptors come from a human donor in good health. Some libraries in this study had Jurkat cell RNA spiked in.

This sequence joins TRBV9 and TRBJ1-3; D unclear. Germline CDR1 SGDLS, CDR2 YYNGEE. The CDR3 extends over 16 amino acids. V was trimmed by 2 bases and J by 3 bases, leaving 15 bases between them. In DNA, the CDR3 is TGTGCCAGCAGCGTGTCGTCAGTGAACTGTGGAAACACCATATATTTT. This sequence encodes CASSVSSVNCGNTIYF.

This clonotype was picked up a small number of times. CDR3 region: CAWTQRGGQGEQFF. CDR3 in DNA: TGTGCCTGGACCCAACGAGGGGGGCAGGGTGAGCAGTTCTTC. This chain links TRBV30 with TRBJ2-1; D tentatively reads TRBD1 or TRBD2 (6 bases each). CDR1 is GTSNPN and CDR2 is SVGIG in the germline V gene (reference sequence). The V and J ends lost 4 bases and 9 bases respectively, with 19 bases between them. The CDR3 covers 14 residues.

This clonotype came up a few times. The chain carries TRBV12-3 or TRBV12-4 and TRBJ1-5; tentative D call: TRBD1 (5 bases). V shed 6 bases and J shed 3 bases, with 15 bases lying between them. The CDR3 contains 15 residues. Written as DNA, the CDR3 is TGTGCCAGCAGCCTCTCGGGGGACTACAATCAGCCCCAGCATTTT. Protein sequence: CASSLSGDYNQPQHF.

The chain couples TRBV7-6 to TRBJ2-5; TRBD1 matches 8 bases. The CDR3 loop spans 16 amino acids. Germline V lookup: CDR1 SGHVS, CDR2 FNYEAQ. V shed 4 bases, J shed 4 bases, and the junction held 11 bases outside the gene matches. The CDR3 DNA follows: TGTGCCAGCAGCTCCCACCCCAGGGGGCTCGGAGAGACCCAGTACTTC. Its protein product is CASSSHPRGLGETQYF.

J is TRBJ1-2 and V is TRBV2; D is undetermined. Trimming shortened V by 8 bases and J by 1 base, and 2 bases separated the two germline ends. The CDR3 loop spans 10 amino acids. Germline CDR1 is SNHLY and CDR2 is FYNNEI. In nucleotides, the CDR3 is TGTGCCAGCCGTAACTATGGCTACACCTTC. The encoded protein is CASRNYGYTF.

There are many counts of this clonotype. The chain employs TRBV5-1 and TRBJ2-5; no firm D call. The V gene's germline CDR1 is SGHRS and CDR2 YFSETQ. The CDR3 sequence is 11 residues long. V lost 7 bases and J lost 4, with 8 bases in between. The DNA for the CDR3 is TGCGCCAGCCTGGACGGAGAGACCCAGTACTTC. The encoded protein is CASLDGETQYF.

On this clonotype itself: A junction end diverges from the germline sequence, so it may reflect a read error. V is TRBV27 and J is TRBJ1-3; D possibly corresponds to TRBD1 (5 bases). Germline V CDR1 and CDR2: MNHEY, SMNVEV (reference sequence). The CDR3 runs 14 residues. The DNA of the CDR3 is TGTGCCAGCAGTTTGGGGGTGCCTGGAAACAGCATATATTTT. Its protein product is CASSLGVPGNSIYF.

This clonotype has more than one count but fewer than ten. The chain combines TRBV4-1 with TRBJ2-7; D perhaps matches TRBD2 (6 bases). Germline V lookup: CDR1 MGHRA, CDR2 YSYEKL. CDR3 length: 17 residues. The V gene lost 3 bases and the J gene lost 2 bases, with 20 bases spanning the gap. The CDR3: CASSQVPESSEAYEQYF. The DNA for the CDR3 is TGCGCCAGCAGCCAGGTTCCAGAGTCTAGCGAGGCCTACGAGCAGTACTTC.

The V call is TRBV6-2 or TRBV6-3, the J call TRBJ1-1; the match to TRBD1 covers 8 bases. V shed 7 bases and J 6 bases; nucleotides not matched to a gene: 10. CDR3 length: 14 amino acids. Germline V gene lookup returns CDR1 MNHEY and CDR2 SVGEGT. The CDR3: CASKTYPTGAEAFF. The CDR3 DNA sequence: TGTGCCAGCAAAACTTACCCGACAGGGGCTGAAGCTTTCTTT.

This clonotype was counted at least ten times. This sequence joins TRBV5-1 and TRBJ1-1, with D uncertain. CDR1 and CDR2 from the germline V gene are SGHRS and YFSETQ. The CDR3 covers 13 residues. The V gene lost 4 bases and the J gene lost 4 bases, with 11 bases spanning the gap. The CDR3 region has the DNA TGCGCCAGCAGCACCGGACGAGGCACTGAAGCTTTCTTT. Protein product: CASSTGRGTEAFF.

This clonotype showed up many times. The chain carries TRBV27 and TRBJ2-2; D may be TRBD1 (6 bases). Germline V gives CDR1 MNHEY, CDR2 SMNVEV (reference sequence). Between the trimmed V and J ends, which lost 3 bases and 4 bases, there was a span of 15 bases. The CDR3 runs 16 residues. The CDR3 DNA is TGTGCCAGCAGTTTCGGCCCCCAGGGGTCCACCGGGGAGCTGTTTTTT. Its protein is CASSFGPQGSTGELFF.

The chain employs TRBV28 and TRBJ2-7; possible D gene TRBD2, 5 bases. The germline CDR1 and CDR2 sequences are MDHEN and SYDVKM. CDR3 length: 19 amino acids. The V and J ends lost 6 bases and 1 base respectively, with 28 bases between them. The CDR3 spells CASSWPPGSSIPFSYEQYF. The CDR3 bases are TGTGCCAGCAGCTGGCCACCGGGATCATCAATCCCCTTTTCCTACGAGCAGTACTTC.

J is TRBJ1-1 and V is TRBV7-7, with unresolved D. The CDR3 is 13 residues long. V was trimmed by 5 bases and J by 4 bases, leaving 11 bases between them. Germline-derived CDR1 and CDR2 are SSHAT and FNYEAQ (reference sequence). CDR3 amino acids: CASSTSFGTEAFF. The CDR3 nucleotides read TGTGCCAGCAGCACCAGCTTTGGCACTGAAGCTTTCTTT.

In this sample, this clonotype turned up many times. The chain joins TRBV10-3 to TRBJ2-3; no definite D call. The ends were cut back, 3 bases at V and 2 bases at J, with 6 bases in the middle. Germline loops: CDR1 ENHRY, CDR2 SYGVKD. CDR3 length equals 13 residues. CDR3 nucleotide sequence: TGTGCCATCAGTGAACAGACCACAGATACGCAGTATTTT. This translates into CAISEQTTDTQYF.

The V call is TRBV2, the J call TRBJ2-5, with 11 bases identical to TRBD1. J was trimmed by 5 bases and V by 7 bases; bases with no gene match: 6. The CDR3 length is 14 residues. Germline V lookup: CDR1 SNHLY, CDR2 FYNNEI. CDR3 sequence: CASNRTGGLETQYF. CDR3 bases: TGTGCCAGCAATCGGACAGGGGGCCTGGAGACCCAGTACTTC.

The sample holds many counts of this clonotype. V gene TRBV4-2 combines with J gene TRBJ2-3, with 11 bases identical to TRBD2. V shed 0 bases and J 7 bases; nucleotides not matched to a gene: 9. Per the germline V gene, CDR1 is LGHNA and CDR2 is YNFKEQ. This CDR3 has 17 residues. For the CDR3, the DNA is TGTGCCAGCAGCCAAGAAGAGGGACTAGCGGCTATGCATACGCAGTATTTT. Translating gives CASSQEEGLAAMHTQYF.

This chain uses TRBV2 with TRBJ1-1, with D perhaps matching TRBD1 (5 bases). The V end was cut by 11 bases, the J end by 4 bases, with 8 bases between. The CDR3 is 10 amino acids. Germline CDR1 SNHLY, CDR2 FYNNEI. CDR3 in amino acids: CAAGGTEAFF. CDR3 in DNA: TGTGCCGCGGGGGGCACTGAAGCTTTCTTT.

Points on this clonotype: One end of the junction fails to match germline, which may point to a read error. The CDR3 loop reads CAGSEGVYVLAGVETQYF. In nucleotides, the CDR3 is TGTGCCGGCAGTGAAGGGGTTTACGTACTAGCGGGGGTTGAGACCCAGTACTTC. The rearrangement uses TRBV2 and TRBJ2-5; 11 nucleotides agree with TRBD2. Looked up from germline, CDR1 is SNHLY and CDR2 is FYNNEI. The CDR3 spans 18 residues.

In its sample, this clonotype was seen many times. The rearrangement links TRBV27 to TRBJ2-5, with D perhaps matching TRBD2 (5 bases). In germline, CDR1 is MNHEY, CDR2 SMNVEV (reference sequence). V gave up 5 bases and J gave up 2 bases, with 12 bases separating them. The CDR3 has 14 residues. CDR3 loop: CASSPGLKQETQYF. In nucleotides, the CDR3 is TGTGCCAGCAGTCCCGGACTCAAACAAGAGACCCAGTACTTC.

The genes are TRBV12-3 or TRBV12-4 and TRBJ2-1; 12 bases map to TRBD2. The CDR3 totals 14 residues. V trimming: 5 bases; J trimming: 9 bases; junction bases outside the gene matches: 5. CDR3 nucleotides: TGTGCCAGCAGTCAGACTAGCGGGGGCTCTGAGCAGTTCTTC. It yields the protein CASSQTSGGSEQFF.

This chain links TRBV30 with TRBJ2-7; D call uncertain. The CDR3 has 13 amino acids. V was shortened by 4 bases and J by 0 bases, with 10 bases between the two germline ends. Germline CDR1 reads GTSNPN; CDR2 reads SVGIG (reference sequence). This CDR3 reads CAWIGSHSYEQYF. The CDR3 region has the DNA TGTGCCTGGATCGGGTCGCACTCCTACGAGCAGTACTTC.

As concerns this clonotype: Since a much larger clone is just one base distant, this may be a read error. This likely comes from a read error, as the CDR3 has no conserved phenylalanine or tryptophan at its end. CDR3 in DNA: TGTGCCAGCAGTTGGGCCCCCGGGGGCACAGATACGCAGTATTTA. Its protein product is CASSWAPGGTDTQYL. The J gene is TRBJ2-3, the V gene TRBV27, with D maybe TRBD2 (5 bases). The CDR3 totals 15 residues. The V and J ends lost 4 bases and 1 base respectively, with 12 bases between them. Germline V gene sequence: CDR1 MNHEY, CDR2 SMNVEV (reference sequence).

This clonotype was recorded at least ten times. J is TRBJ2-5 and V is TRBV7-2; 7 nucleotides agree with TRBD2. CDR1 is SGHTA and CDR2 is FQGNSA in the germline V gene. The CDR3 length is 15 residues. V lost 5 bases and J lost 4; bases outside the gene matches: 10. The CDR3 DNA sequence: TGTGCCAGCAGCCAGGGCCGCGGGGGAAGAGAGACCCAGTACTTC. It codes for CASSQGRGGRETQYF.

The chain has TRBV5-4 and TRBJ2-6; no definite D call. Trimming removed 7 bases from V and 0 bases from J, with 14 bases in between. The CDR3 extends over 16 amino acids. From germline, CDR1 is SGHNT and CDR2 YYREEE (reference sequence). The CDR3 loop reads CASRPDPSSGANVLTF. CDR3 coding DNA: TGTGCCAGCCGACCTGACCCCAGCTCTGGGGCCAACGTCCTGACTTTC.

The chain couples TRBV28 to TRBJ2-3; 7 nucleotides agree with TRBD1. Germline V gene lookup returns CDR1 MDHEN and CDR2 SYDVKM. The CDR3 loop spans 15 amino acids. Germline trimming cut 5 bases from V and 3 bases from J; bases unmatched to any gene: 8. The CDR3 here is CASSPDRKNTDTQYF. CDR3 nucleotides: TGTGCCAGCAGTCCGGACAGGAAAAATACAGATACGCAGTATTTT.